These T cell receptor beta chains were read from a single sample in a study of monozygotic twins with inflammatory bowel disease. TCRdb reprocessed the 5' RACE reads, keeping one entry per CDR3 protein, no DNA. The sample table includes under 200,000 distinct CDR3 sequences. Sequencing input: blood. Every receptor here comes from a human donor with ulcerative colitis or Crohn's disease, or a healthy co-twin of an affected twin (not recorded which). Each CDR3 is given with its conserved first and last residue.

j_call cdr3_length v_call cdr3_aa
TRBJ1-5 14 TRBV20-1 CSASLRQGGQPQHF
TRBJ2-7 14 TRBV9 CASSASGRADEQYF
TRBJ2-5 15 TRBV20-1 CSARAPGLVTETQYF
TRBJ2-7 16 TRBV5-6 CASSPDPGQGPYEQYF
TRBJ1-1 15 TRBV9 CASTSGGARSTEAFF
TRBJ1-4 15 TRBV5-1 CASSLETGQGEKLFF
TRBJ2-7 13 TRBV20-1 CSARGTVGDEQYF
TRBJ2-2 14 TRBV6-2/TRBV6-3 CASTPGSDTGELFF
TRBJ1-1 13 TRBV19 CASSIGWDSEAFF
TRBJ1-6 16 TRBV12-3/TRBV12-4 CASSFFAGSGSSPLHF
TRBJ2-5 13 TRBV7-9 CASSFSDQETQYF
TRBJ1-6 13 TRBV6-6 CASTPALGRPLHF
TRBJ2-1 13 TRBV29-1 CSVDRGRHNEQFF
TRBJ1-4 16 TRBV6-1 CASSEQPGQANEKLFF
TRBJ1-2 11 TRBV10-3 CAISSGYGYTF
TRBJ2-1 14 TRBV20-1 CSARVRVSYNEQFF
TRBJ2-1 13 TRBV4-2 CASSPRLYNEQFF
TRBJ1-5 13 TRBV20-1 CSARTSSNQPQHF
TRBJ2-5 13 TRBV7-2 CASSSDPQETQYF
TRBJ2-5 14 TRBV2 CARQKGQEQETQYF
TRBJ2-7 14 TRBV3-1 CASSQDRGAYEQYF
TRBJ2-3 14 TRBV20-1 CSAPQRGGLDTQYF
TRBJ2-2 15 TRBV5-1 CASKVAGADTGELFF
TRBJ1-4 14 TRBV9 CASSSRQGGEKLFF
TRBJ2-5 15 TRBV4-2 CASSQELVSRETQYF
TRBJ1-1 15 TRBV5-4 CASRLAATMNTEAFF
TRBJ1-1 16 TRBV6-5 CASSPGQGVLGTEAFF
TRBJ2-7 12 TRBV10-3 CAHGTGSFEQYF
TRBJ1-3 18 TRBV11-1 CASSLTGGPRLGGNTIYF
TRBJ1-2 22 TRBV4-2 CASSQGWYSTSTPSQSNYGYTF
TRBJ2-5 15 TRBV11-2 CASSPGLAGRETQYF
TRBJ1-2 16 TRBV4-1 CASSQDPPTENYGYTF
TRBJ1-3 15 TRBV12-3/TRBV12-4 CASSQGLAYGNTIYF
TRBJ2-3 15 TRBV3-1 CASSPSGGQRDTQYF
TRBJ2-5 14 TRBV7-2 CASSLAGVSGTQYF
TRBJ2-5 13 TRBV7-3 CASSLREGETQYF
TRBJ2-5 15 TRBV4-3 CASSQEGTGSETQYF
TRBJ1-4 11 TRBV3-1 CASSQDEKLFF
TRBJ2-1 16 TRBV20-1 CSARGGTSGEANEQFF
TRBJ1-1 13 TRBV5-1 CASSFNRGTEAFF
TRBJ2-3 16 TRBV5-1 CASSLDGGDGGDTQYF
TRBJ2-3 17 TRBV6-1 CASSPTTGVPGTDTQYF
TRBJ1-1 14 TRBV7-2 CASSRGQGSTEAFF
TRBJ1-1 16 TRBV7-9 CASSLFPGRPNTEAFF
TRBJ1-1 15 TRBV7-9 CASSKGSGVITEAFF
TRBJ2-3 17 TRBV5-5 CASSFLLTQFGTDTQYF
TRBJ2-1 17 TRBV4-1 CASSPWGGGVAYNEQFF
TRBJ2-3 13 TRBV14 CASSQDTADTQYF
TRBJ2-5 15 TRBV7-3 CASSSTSGPQETQYF
TRBJ1-1 13 TRBV19 CASSIETRGKAFF